The clone carrying this T cell receptor (beta chain) was observed a handful of times. Original data processing: Cell counts per sample came from amplifying reference gene primers. The assay was immunoSEQ multiplex PCR, and TCRdb's table has in-frame clones only and misses some. For V, J and clone size, that table is used; D and trimming come from the DNA. This sample has fewer than 150,000 clones, with 84% found just once. CDR1 is SGHVS and CDR2 is FNYEAQ in the germline V gene. The CDR3 loop spans 18 amino acids. Trimming at V came to 1 base and at J to 5 bases, leaving 14 bases not matched to a gene. This sample was taken from a study of blood T cell repertoires in COVID-19. About the research overall: Sites across the United States, Italy and Spain contributed samples from acute and convalescent COVID-19. From T cells, B-cell-depleted T cells, or PBMCs came the material, which was cDNA or gDNA.

The rearrangement links TRBV7-6 to TRBJ1-5; TRBD1 aligns across 7 bases. The sample comprised peripheral blood. The TCR originated in a human donor in a cohort sampled during active COVID-19. CDR3 bases: TGTGCCAGCAGCTTAGATCCCCCGGGACAGAGTTACCATCAGCCCCAGCATTTT. It translates to CASSLDPPGQSYHQPQHF.